This T cell receptor beta chain was captured by sequencing in a study of blood T cell repertoires in COVID-19. For the study at large: In each case, the material was cDNA or gDNA derived from T cells, B-cell-depleted T cells, or PBMCs.

The V end was cut by 3 bases, the J end by 8 bases, with 16 bases between. The CDR3 spans 15 residues. In germline, CDR1 is MNHEY, CDR2 SMNVEV (reference sequence). Recruitment covered about two dozen US areas and drew participants whose ages spanned roughly 18 to 89 years. What the recovered Cohort 3 donors had was two negative PCRs, clearance, or symptom resolution. Authors' methods: Reference gene primer amplification in the assay estimated nucleated cell counts. Sequenced by immunoSEQ multiplex PCR; TCRdb stores in-frame clones only, minus some. D and trimming come from the DNA, and the V and J calls and clone size come from that table. The repertoire has around 170,000 clones, more than 80% of them found once; the top ten carry around 12%.

This TCR came from a man between 50 and 59 years old who had recovered from COVID-19. The chain combines TRBV27 with TRBJ1-4; possible D gene TRBD1, 6 bases. Sequencing input: PBMCs or T cells enriched from blood (not recorded which). CDR3 protein: CASSFFAGAGEKLFF. CDR3 bases: TGTGCCAGCAGTTTTTTCGCAGGGGCTGGAGAAAAACTGTTTTTT.